The 32 T cell receptor beta chains below come from one sample, sequenced in a study of T cell responses to AZD1222 COVID-19 vaccine. Measured with immunoSEQ multiplex PCR; TCRdb has only the in-frame clones, and not every one. The sample holds about 110,000 clones; more than 75% are singletons and the top ten take 6.5% to 9.5%. The sample here was peripheral blood, taken on day 0 of AZD1222 vaccination. The receptors come from an adult in good health.

The chain joins TRBV27 to TRBJ1-2; TRBD1 matches at 9 bases. CDR3 size: 15 residues. Germline V gene lookup returns CDR1 MNHEY and CDR2 SMNVEV (reference sequence). V trimming: 3 bases; J trimming: 8 bases; junction bases outside the gene matches: 10. The CDR3: CASSFTPGTGTGYTF. The CDR3 DNA reads as TGTGCCAGCAGTTTCACCCCCGGGACAGGGACAGGCTACACCTTC.

V usage is TRBV6-5 and J usage is TRBJ2-3, with 9 bases fitting TRBD1. Trimming cost V 5 bases and J 3 bases; bases outside gene matches: 6. The CDR3 runs 15 residues. In germline, CDR1 is MNHEY, CDR2 SVGAGI. The CDR3 spells CASSIQGAPTDTQYF. CDR3 DNA sequence: TGTGCCAGCAGTATACAGGGGGCGCCGACAGATACGCAGTATTTT.

This clone was seen a single time. This rearrangement joins TRBV29-1 to TRBJ2-1, with TRBD1 matching over 7 bases. This CDR3 contains 12 residues. V gave up 7 bases and J gave up 6 bases; unmatched junction bases: 6. Germline assignment: CDR1 SQVTM and CDR2 ANQGSEA. CDR3 sequence: CSDVRDSNEQFF. Written as DNA, the CDR3 is TGCAGCGACGTCCGGGACAGCAATGAGCAGTTCTTC.

CDR3 loop: CASSLSGMAETQYF. In DNA form, the CDR3 reads TGCGCCAGCAGCTTGAGCGGGATGGCAGAGACCCAGTACTTC. The chain carries TRBV5-1 and TRBJ2-5; 7 nucleotides match TRBD2. Trimming cost V 1 base and J 4 bases; bases outside gene matches: 4. The length of the CDR3 is 14 residues. Germline loops: CDR1 SGHRS, CDR2 YFSETQ.

The CDR3 DNA reads as TGTGCCAGCAGCCCATTAGCGGGGGCTAGCACAGATACGCAGTATTTT. Its protein is CASSPLAGASTDTQYF. The rearrangement uses TRBV7-8 and TRBJ2-3; 9 bases line up with TRBD2. V dropped 5 bases and J dropped 0; count of bases not matched to a gene: 6. The CDR3 has 16 amino acids. Germline CDR1 is SGHVS and CDR2 is FQNEAQ.

The chain links TRBV25-1 to TRBJ2-7, with D unclear. Trimming took 5 bases from V and 4 from J, leaving 6 bases between them. Germline loops: CDR1 MGHDK, CDR2 SYGVNS. This CDR3 comprises 11 residues. CDR3 DNA sequence: TGTGCCAGCAGTCCGAGATACGAGCAGTACTTC. Protein product: CASSPRYEQYF.

The V call is TRBV10-3, the J call TRBJ1-6, with D possibly matching TRBD1 (6 bases). The germline V gene encodes CDR1 ENHRY and CDR2 SYGVKD. Trimming left V 3 bases short and J 0 bases short, with 12 bases between. The CDR3 sequence is 17 residues long. In nucleotides, the CDR3 is TGTGCCATCAGTGACGGACAGCCGAGCTCCTATAATTCACCCCTCCACTTT. This sequence encodes CAISDGQPSSYNSPLHF.

This clone showed up just a few times. This CDR3 reads CASSFRTGGADNYGYTF. CDR3 coding DNA: TGCGCCAGCAGCTTCCGGACAGGGGGCGCGGATAACTATGGCTACACCTTC. This chain links TRBV5-1 with TRBJ1-2; 11 nucleotides align to TRBD1. The CDR3 runs to 17 residues. Trimming took 2 bases from V and 1 from J; bases not matched to a gene: 7. CDR1 is SGHRS, CDR2 YFSETQ, per germline.

This sequence joins TRBV28 and TRBJ2-7, with D perhaps matching TRBD2 (7 bases). Germline V gene lookup returns CDR1 MDHEN and CDR2 SYDVKM. CDR3 size: 14 residues. Trimming shortened V by 6 bases and J by 4 bases, and 16 bases separated the two germline ends. CDR3 sequence: CASSRGGGEYEQYF. The CDR3 nucleotides are TGTGCCAGCAGCCGAGGGGGGGGCGAGTACGAGCAGTACTTC.

The J gene is TRBJ2-2, the V gene TRBV18, with 9 nucleotides matching TRBD2. Trimming removed 1 base from V and 6 bases from J; junction bases left unmatched: 6. This CDR3 region has 16 residues. Germline assignment: CDR1 KGHSH and CDR2 LQKENI. The CDR3 DNA reads TGTGCCAGCTCACCACTAGCGGGAGCCCTGCCCGGGGAGCTGTTTTTT. It is translated as CASSPLAGALPGELFF.

This chain joins TRBV20-1 and TRBJ2-7; D is perhaps TRBD1 (6 bases). The V gene's germline CDR1 is DFQATT and CDR2 SNEGSKA (reference sequence). This CDR3 spans 11 amino acids. V was shortened by 2 bases and J by 12 bases, with 14 bases between the two germline ends. The CDR3, as DNA: TGCAGTGCTAGACACCGGGACACCATGTACTTC. As protein: CSARHRDTMYF.

The rearrangement joins TRBV3-1 (or the pseudogene TRBV3-2) to TRBJ2-1; 9 bases map to TRBD1. Germline loops: CDR1 LGHDT, CDR2 YNNKEL (reference sequence). This CDR3 has 15 amino acids. The V segment lost 1 base and the J segment 6 bases; nucleotides outside the gene matches: 4. CDR3 nucleotide sequence: TGTGCCAGCAGCCAAGGGACAGGGGTGGTCAATGAGCAGTTCTTC. It specifies CASSQGTGVVNEQFF.

This rearrangement joins TRBV5-4 to TRBJ2-6; 7 nucleotides match TRBD1. Germline CDR1 SGHNT, CDR2 YYREEE (reference sequence). This CDR3 has 18 amino acids. J gave up 0 bases and V 2 bases, and 8 bases lay outside the gene matches. CDR3 bases: TGTGCCAGCAGCTTAAGGCAGGGGGTTCCCTCTGGGGCCAACGTCCTGACTTTC. Amino acids: CASSLRQGVPSGANVLTF.

The V gene is TRBV7-9, the J gene TRBJ2-7; D tentatively fits TRBD1 or TRBD2 (5 bases each). The germline V gene encodes CDR1 SEHNR and CDR2 FQNEAQ (reference sequence). V was clipped by 5 bases and J by 0 bases, with 14 bases between them. The CDR3 extends over 15 amino acids. For the CDR3, the DNA is TGTGCCAGCAGCCAACTGGGGGTAGGCTCCTACGAGCAGTACTTC. It translates to CASSQLGVGSYEQYF.

V usage is TRBV27 and J usage is TRBJ2-7; no definite D call. V gave up 3 bases and J gave up 2 bases, with 8 bases separating them. CDR1 is MNHEY, CDR2 SMNVEV, per germline (reference sequence). The CDR3 is 13 amino acids. CDR3 sequence reads: CASSFGLPYEQYF. The CDR3 DNA is TGTGCCAGCAGTTTTGGTCTCCCCTACGAGCAGTACTTC.

V and J are TRBV29-1 and TRBJ1-1; D may be TRBD1 (6 bases). This CDR3 spans 13 amino acids. The V end was cut by 7 bases, the J end by 0 bases, with 12 bases between. CDR1 and CDR2 (germline): SQVTM, ANQGSEA. DNA for the CDR3: TGCAGCGGGGGGCGGTTCATGAACACTGAAGCTTTCTTT. Amino acid sequence: CSGGRFMNTEAFF. Together with reference TRBV29-1 and TRBJ1-1, the CDR3 gives the full variable domain: SAVISQKPSRDICQRGTSLTIQCQVDSQVTMMFWYRQQPGQSLTLIATANQGSEATYESGFVIDKFPISRPNLTFSTLTVSNMSPEDSSIYLCSGGRFMNTEAFFGQGTRLTVV.

V and J are TRBV2 and TRBJ2-1; no clear D gene. The CDR3 contains 13 residues. V dropped 4 bases and J dropped 7 bases, with 11 bases sitting between them. CDR1 SNHLY and CDR2 FYNNEI come from the germline V gene. CDR3 sequence: CASSGRGQNEQFF. DNA for the CDR3: TGTGCCAGCAGTGGACGCGGCCAAAATGAGCAGTTCTTC.

This clone was observed once. The chain recombines TRBV6-1 with TRBJ1-2; no clear D. V lost 1 base and J lost 3, with 9 bases in between. Per the germline V gene, CDR1 is MNHNS and CDR2 is SASEGT. The CDR3 runs 14 residues. CDR3 residues: CASSEEGGYYGYTF. CDR3 coding DNA: TGTGCCAGCAGTGAAGAGGGAGGGTACTATGGCTACACCTTC.

This CDR3 reads CASSQGLTSNEQFF. The CDR3 coding sequence is TGTGCCAGCAGCCAAGGCCTCACTAGCAATGAGCAGTTCTTC. This chain links TRBV3-1 (or the pseudogene TRBV3-2) with TRBJ2-1; a possible D gene is TRBD2 (5 bases). V was cut by 1 base and J by 6 bases, with 10 bases left in between. There are 14 residues in the CDR3. CDR1 LGHDT and CDR2 YNNKEL come from the germline V gene (reference sequence).

This clone was found once. The chain combines TRBV5-4 with TRBJ2-7; 8 bases line up with TRBD1. CDR1 SGHNT and CDR2 YYREEE come from the germline V gene (reference sequence). This CDR3 contains 13 residues. The V gene end was trimmed by 4 bases and the J gene end by 5 bases; junction bases not matched to a gene: 5. The CDR3: CASSLDRVDEQYF. In DNA form, the CDR3 reads TGTGCCAGCAGCCTGGACAGGGTCGACGAGCAGTACTTC.

The gene calls are TRBV2 and TRBJ2-5; 9 positions agree with TRBD2. Germline assignment: CDR1 SNHLY and CDR2 FYNNEI. This CDR3 contains 14 residues. The V segment lost 7 bases and the J segment 3 bases; nucleotides outside the gene matches: 6. The CDR3 loop is CASKLAGTKETQYF. The CDR3 DNA sequence: TGTGCCAGCAAGCTAGCGGGGACCAAAGAGACCCAGTACTTC.

The genes are TRBV10-3 and TRBJ1-1, with 9 bases identical to TRBD1. This CDR3 contains 12 residues. With 10 bases clipped from V and 6 bases from J, the junction kept 6 bases outside the gene matches. Germline loops: CDR1 ENHRY, CDR2 SYGVKD. This chain's CDR3 is CATRTGDAEAFF. The DNA for the CDR3 is TGTGCCACCCGGACAGGGGACGCTGAAGCTTTCTTT.

The chain uses TRBV11-2 and TRBJ1-2; weak D call: TRBD1 (6 bases). Germline values: CDR1 SGHAT, CDR2 FQNNGV. CDR3 length: 15 residues. V dropped 5 bases and J dropped 5 bases, with 18 bases sitting between them. CDR3 coding DNA: TGTGCCAGCAGCGACTTGCGGGGGCGAGGTTATGGCTACACCTTC. Translated, it gives CASSDLRGRGYGYTF.

The V call is TRBV10-3, the J call TRBJ1-2; the D gene is possibly TRBD1 (5 bases). This CDR3 has 16 amino acids. V was trimmed by 0 bases and J by 5 bases, leaving 16 bases between them. Germline CDR1 ENHRY, CDR2 SYGVKD. CDR3 nucleotides: TGTGCCATCAGTGAGTCGAAAGGGGACCTGAGGTATGGCTACACCTTC. Translated: CAISESKGDLRYGYTF.

V and J are TRBV10-3 and TRBJ1-5; D not certain. Looked up from germline, CDR1 is ENHRY and CDR2 is SYGVKD. The V end was cut by 0 bases, the J end by 0 bases, with 12 bases between. This CDR3 has 17 residues. This CDR3 is CAISESGGANSNQPQHF. The CDR3 DNA follows: TGTGCCATCAGTGAGTCGGGAGGAGCGAATAGCAATCAGCCCCAGCATTTT.

This rearrangement joins TRBV18 to TRBJ2-1, with 7 bases identical to TRBD1. The CDR3 covers 15 residues. The V gene's germline CDR1 is KGHSH and CDR2 LQKENI. V lost 0 bases, J lost 2 bases, and 1 base stayed unmatched. The CDR3 is CASSPPQGAYNEQFF. CDR3 nucleotides: TGTGCCAGCTCACCACCCCAGGGGGCCTACAATGAGCAGTTCTTC.

The genes are TRBV10-3 and TRBJ2-5; weak D call: TRBD2 (6 bases). V was clipped by 5 bases and J by 5 bases, with 9 bases between them. The V gene's germline CDR1 is ENHRY and CDR2 SYGVKD. This CDR3 has 12 residues. The CDR3 DNA sequence: TGTGCCATCAGTCCGGAGGGGGAGACCCAGTACTTC. Its protein is CAISPEGETQYF.

V usage is TRBV18 and J usage is TRBJ1-2; D may be TRBD1 (5 bases). CDR3 length: 15 residues. Trimming pared 3 bases from V and 0 bases from J, leaving 11 bases between. Germline V CDR1 and CDR2: KGHSH, LQKENI. CDR3 sequence (DNA): TGTGCCAGCTCACCCCGGGACGGAGCTAACTATGGCTACACCTTC. Amino acids: CASSPRDGANYGYTF.

V usage is TRBV7-2 and J usage is TRBJ2-7, with a weak D call TRBD2 (6 bases). The germline gives CDR1 SGHTA, CDR2 FQGNSA. The CDR3 covers 15 residues. Trimming shortened V by 7 bases and J by 3 bases, and 19 bases separated the two germline ends. CDR3 in amino acids: CASNDRGSGDYEQYF. In DNA form, the CDR3 reads TGTGCCAGCAACGACCGGGGTAGCGGAGACTACGAGCAGTACTTC. The full variable domain, in which reference TRBV7-2 and TRBJ2-7 provide the parts outside the CDR3, is GAGVSQSPSNKVTEKGKDVELRCDPISGHTALYWYRQSLGQGLEFLIYFQGNSAPDKSGLPSDRFSAERTGGSVSTLTIQRTQQEDSAVYLCASNDRGSGDYEQYFGPGTRLTVT.

CDR3 region: CASSEDINSYNEQFF. The CDR3 nucleotides are TGCGCCAGCAGCGAAGACATCAACTCCTACAATGAGCAGTTCTTC. The V call is TRBV5-1, the J call TRBJ2-1; D is undetermined. The CDR3 loop spans 15 amino acids. CDR1 is SGHRS, CDR2 YFSETQ, per germline. Trimming shortened V by 4 bases and J by 0 bases, and 11 bases separated the two germline ends.

The genes are TRBV1 and TRBJ2-7; the table's D call of TRBD2 was not tested on the DNA. TRBV1 is flagged as a pseudogene. The CDR3 is 17 amino acids. CDR3 DNA sequence: TGCACCAGCAGCCAAGTGGAGCATTACACCAACTCCTACGAGCAGTACTTC. Encoded protein: CTSSQVEHYTNSYEQYF.

V usage is TRBV7-9 and J usage is TRBJ2-7; TRBD2 aligns across 8 bases. The CDR3 is made up of 12 amino acids. Per the germline V gene, CDR1 is SEHNR and CDR2 is FQNEAQ (reference sequence). The junction had 3 bases not matched to a gene; V was cut back by 6 bases and J by 5 bases. In DNA form, the CDR3 reads TGTGCCAGCAGTCTAGCGGGCCACGAGCAGTACTTC. Its translation: CASSLAGHEQYF. The full variable domain, its missing parts supplied by reference TRBV7-9 and TRBJ2-7, is DTGVSQNPRHKITKRGQNVTFRCDPISEHNRLYWYRQTLGQGPEFLTYFQNEAQLEKSRLLSDRFSAERPKGSFSTLEIQRTEQGDSAMYLCASSLAGHEQYFGPGTRLTVT.